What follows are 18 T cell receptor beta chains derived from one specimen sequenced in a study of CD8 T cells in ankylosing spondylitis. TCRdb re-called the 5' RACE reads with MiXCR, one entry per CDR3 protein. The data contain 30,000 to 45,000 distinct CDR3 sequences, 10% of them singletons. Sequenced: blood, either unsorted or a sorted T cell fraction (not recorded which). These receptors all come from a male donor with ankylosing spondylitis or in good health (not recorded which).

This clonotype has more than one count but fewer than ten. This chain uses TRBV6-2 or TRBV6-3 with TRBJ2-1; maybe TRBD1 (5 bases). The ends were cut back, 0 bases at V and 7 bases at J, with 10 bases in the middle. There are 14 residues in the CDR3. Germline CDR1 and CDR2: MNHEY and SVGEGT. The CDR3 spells CASSYSPGSNEQFF. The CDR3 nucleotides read TGTGCCAGCAGTTACTCGCCAGGGTCTAATGAGCAGTTCTTC.

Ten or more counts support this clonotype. CDR3 loop: CATSGTRYEQYF. The CDR3 DNA reads TGTGCCACCAGCGGGACTAGGTACGAGCAGTACTTC. The chain employs TRBV15 and TRBJ2-7, with TRBD2 identical over 8 bases. Germline loops: CDR1 LNHNV, CDR2 YYDKDF (reference sequence). Trimming took 5 bases from V and 4 from J; bases not matched to a gene: 1. The CDR3 covers 12 residues.

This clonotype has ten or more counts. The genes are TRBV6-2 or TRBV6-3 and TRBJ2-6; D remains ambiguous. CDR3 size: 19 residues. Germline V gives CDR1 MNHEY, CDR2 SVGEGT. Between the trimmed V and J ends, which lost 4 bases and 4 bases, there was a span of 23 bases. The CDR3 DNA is TGTGCCAGCAGTTTACTCCGGGTTCACCCTTCCCGCGGGGCCAACGTCCTGACTTTC. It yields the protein CASSLLRVHPSRGANVLTF.

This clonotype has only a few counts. The CDR3 DNA follows: TGCGCCAGCAGCTTGTGGGGGTCTTTGACAGATACGCAGTATTTT. This encodes CASSLWGSLTDTQYF. The V and J genes are TRBV5-1 and TRBJ2-3; D is perhaps TRBD1 or TRBD2 (5 bases each). The CDR3 spans 15 residues. CDR1 and CDR2 from the germline V gene are SGHRS and YFSETQ. Trimming left V 1 base short and J 3 bases short, with 12 bases between.

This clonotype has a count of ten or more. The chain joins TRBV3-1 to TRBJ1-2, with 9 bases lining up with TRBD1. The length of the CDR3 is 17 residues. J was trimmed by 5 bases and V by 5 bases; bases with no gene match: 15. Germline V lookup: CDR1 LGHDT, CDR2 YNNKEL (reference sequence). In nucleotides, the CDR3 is TGTGCCAGCAGCTCTCCGGGACAGGGCATTTTGAGTTATGGCTACACCTTC. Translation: CASSSPGQGILSYGYTF.

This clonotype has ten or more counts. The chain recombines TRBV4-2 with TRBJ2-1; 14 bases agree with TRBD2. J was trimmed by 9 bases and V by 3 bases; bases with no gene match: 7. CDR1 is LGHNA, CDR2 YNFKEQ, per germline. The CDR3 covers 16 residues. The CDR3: CASSHPGLAGGPEQFF. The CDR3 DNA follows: TGTGCCAGCAGCCATCCCGGACTAGCGGGGGGTCCTGAGCAGTTCTTC.

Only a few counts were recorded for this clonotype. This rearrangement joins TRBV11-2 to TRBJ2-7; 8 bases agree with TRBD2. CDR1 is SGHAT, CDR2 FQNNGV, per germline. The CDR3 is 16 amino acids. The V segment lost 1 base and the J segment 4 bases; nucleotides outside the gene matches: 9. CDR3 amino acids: CASSLVSGSFIYEQYF. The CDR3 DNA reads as TGTGCCAGCAGCTTAGTGAGCGGGAGTTTTATTTACGAGCAGTACTTC. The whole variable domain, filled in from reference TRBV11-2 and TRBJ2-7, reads EAGVAQSPRYKIIEKRQSVAFWCNPISGHATLYWYQQILGQGPKLLIQFQNNGVVDDSQLPKDRFSAERLKGVDSTLKIQPAKLEDSAVYLCASSLVSGSFIYEQYFGPGTRLTVT.

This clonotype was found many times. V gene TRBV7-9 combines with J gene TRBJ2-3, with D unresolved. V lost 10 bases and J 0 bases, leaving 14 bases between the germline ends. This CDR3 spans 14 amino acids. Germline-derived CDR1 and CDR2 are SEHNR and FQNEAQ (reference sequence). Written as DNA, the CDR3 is TGTGCCACCTCTAGGTGGGATAGCACAGATACGCAGTATTTT. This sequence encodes CATSRWDSTDTQYF. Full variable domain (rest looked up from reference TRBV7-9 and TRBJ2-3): DTGVSQNPRHKITKRGQNVTFRCDPISEHNRLYWYRQTLGQGPEFLTYFQNEAQLEKSRLLSDRFSAERPKGSFSTLEIQRTEQGDSAMYLCATSRWDSTDTQYFGPGTRLTVL.

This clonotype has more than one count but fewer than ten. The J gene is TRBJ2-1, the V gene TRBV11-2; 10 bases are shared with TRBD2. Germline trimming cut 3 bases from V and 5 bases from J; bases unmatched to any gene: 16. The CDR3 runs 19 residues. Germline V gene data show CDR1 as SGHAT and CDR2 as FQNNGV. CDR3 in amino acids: CASSFKPLAGDPRHNEQFF. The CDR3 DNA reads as TGTGCCAGCAGCTTTAAGCCGCTAGCGGGAGACCCACGCCACAATGAGCAGTTCTTC. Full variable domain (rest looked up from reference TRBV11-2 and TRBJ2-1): EAGVAQSPRYKIIEKRQSVAFWCNPISGHATLYWYQQILGQGPKLLIQFQNNGVVDDSQLPKDRFSAERLKGVDSTLKIQPAKLEDSAVYLCASSFKPLAGDPRHNEQFFGPGTRLTVL.

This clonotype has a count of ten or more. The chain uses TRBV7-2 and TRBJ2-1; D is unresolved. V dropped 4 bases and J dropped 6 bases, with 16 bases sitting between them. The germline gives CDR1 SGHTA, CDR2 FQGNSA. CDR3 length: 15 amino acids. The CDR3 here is CASSSDPAGPNEQFF. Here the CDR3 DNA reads TGTGCCAGCAGCTCCGACCCGGCCGGCCCCAATGAGCAGTTCTTC.

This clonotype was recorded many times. CDR3 nucleotides: TGTGCCAGCAGCTTGCAACTAGCGCCCGCCTACGAGCAGTACTTC. Amino acid sequence: CASSLQLAPAYEQYF. V usage is TRBV7-2 and J usage is TRBJ2-7, with 7 bases aligning to TRBD2. This CDR3 is 15 amino acids long. Germline V lookup: CDR1 SGHTA, CDR2 FQGNSA. V shed 3 bases and J 2 bases; nucleotides not matched to a gene: 7.

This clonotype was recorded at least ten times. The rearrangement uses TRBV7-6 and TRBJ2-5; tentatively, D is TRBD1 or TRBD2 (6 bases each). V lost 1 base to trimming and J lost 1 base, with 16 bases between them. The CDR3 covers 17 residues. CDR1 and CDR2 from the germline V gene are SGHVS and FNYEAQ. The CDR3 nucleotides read TGTGCCAGCAGCTTAGGGGTTAATAGGGGGGTCCAAGAGACCCAGTACTTC. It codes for CASSLGVNRGVQETQYF.

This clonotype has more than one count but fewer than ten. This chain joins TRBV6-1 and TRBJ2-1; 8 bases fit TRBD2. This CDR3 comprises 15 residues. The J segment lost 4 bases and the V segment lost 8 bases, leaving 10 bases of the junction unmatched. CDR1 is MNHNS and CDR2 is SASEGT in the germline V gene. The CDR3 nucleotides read TGTGCCAGCCCCTCCGGGACTAGTTCATACAATGAGCAGTTCTTC. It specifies CASPSGTSSYNEQFF.

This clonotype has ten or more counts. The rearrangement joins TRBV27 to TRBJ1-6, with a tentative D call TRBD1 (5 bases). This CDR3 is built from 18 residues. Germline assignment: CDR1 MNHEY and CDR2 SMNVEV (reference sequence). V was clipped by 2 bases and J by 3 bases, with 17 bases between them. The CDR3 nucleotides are TGTGCCAGCAGTTTAAATCCGCGGGGGAGCGGCTATAATTCACCCCTCCACTTT. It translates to CASSLNPRGSGYNSPLHF.

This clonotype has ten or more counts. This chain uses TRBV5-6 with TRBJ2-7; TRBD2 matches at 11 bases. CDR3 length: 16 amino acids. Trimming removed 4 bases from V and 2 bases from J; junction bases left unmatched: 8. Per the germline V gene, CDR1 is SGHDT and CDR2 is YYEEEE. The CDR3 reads CASSPRGLAAPYEQYF. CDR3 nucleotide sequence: TGTGCCAGCAGCCCCCGGGGACTAGCGGCCCCCTACGAGCAGTACTTC.

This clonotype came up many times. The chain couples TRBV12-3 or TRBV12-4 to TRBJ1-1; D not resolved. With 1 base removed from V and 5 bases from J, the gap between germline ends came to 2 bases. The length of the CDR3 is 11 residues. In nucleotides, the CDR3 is TGTGCCAGCAGTTTAGGGACTGAAGCTTTCTTT. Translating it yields CASSLGTEAFF.

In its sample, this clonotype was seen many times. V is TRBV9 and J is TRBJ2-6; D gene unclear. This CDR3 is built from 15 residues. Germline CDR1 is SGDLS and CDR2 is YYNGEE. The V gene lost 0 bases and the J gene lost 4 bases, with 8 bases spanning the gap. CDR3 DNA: TGTGCCAGCAGCGTAGAACCCGCGGGGGCCAACGTCCTGACTTTC. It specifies CASSVEPAGANVLTF.

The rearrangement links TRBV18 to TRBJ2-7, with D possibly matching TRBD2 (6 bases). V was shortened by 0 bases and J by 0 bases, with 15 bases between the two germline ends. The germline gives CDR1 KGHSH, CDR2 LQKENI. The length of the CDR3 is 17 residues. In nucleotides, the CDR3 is TGTGCCAGCTCACCACCATTCGGGGGAGCCTCCTCCTACGAGCAGTACTTC. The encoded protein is CASSPPFGGASSYEQYF.